Below are 27 T cell receptor beta chains sequenced from a single sample in a study of blood T cells in healthy people across ages (dated by TCRdb to the mid-2010s). Library preparation used 5' RACE. TCRdb names Illumina HiSeq 2500 as the instrument used. A second PCR of about 7 to 12 cycles was run with a J-beta primer mix and a sample-barcoded 5' primer. In-frame beta chains were kept once TCRdb had trimmed the public reads at Q25 with fastp and called clones with MiXCR. One record per CDR3 amino acid sequence lists the most common genes and DNA. In all, the sample holds 650,000 to 700,000 distinct CDR3 sequences, and approximately 52% of those were seen once. Clones ranked in the top ten supply roughly 12% of the sample. The source material was blood. These receptors all come from a woman older than 75 in good health.

This clonotype was seen just once. Compared with germline, one end of the junction differs, possibly owing to a read error. This sequence joins TRBV7-9 and TRBJ2-4; weak D call: TRBD2 (5 bases). Germline V gene data show CDR1 as SEHNR and CDR2 as FQNEAQ (reference sequence). CDR3 size: 14 residues. CDR3 amino acids: CTSSLGLAKNIQYF. Here the CDR3 DNA reads TGTACCAGCAGCTTAGGACTAGCCAAAAACATTCAGTACTTC.

The CDR3: CATSDLPGTSGPEQFF. As DNA, the CDR3 is TGTGCCACCAGTGATTTGCCCGGGACTAGCGGGCCTGAGCAGTTCTTC. The rearrangement uses TRBV24-1 and TRBJ2-1; TRBD2 agrees at 12 bases. This CDR3 is built from 16 residues. After removal of 0 bases from V and 9 bases from J, the junction contained 5 bases not matched to a gene. Germline assignment: CDR1 KGHDR and CDR2 SFDVKD.

CDR3 DNA sequence: TGTGCCAGCACTGTGAGCTCCTATAATTCACCCCTCCACTTT. Translating gives CASTVSSYNSPLHF. The V call is TRBV6-5, the J call TRBJ1-6; no reliable D call. Trimming took 7 bases from V and 0 from J, leaving 7 bases between them. Germline assignment: CDR1 MNHEY and CDR2 SVGAGI. The CDR3 contains 14 residues.

At least ten counts were recorded for this clonotype. The chain joins TRBV7-3 to TRBJ2-1; either TRBD1 or TRBD2 may supply D (5 bases each). Trimming cost V 2 bases and J 0 bases, with 8 bases left between them. Looked up from germline, CDR1 is SGHTA and CDR2 is FQGTGA. The CDR3 is 15 amino acids. DNA for the CDR3: TGTGCCAGCAGCTTAGACGGGACCTCCTACAATGAGCAGTTCTTC. Amino acid sequence: CASSLDGTSYNEQFF.

Regarding this clonotype: A read error is possible here, since a much larger clone lies one base away. This chain connects TRBV12-3 or TRBV12-4 to TRBJ2-5; tentatively, D is TRBD2 (6 bases). The end of the DNA aligns better with TRBJ2-1, so the J call may be wrong. The length of the CDR3 is 13 residues. Here the CDR3 DNA reads TGTGCCAGCAGTATGACTAGACAAGAGACCCAGTTCTTC. Translation gives CASSMTRQETQFF.

This clonotype showed up many times. The chain has TRBV9 and TRBJ1-2; maybe TRBD1 (6 bases). The CDR3 runs to 14 residues. In germline, CDR1 is SGDLS, CDR2 YYNGEE. V shed 4 bases and J shed 5 bases, with 15 bases lying between them. The CDR3 loop is CASSTGRGGYGYTF. The CDR3 DNA reads TGTGCCAGCAGCACAGGGAGAGGAGGGTATGGCTACACCTTC.

This clonotype has a count of ten or more. One junction end does not reproduce the germline sequence, and a read error may be involved. This chain connects TRBV5-1 to TRBJ2-1; 8 bases map to TRBD1. Germline values: CDR1 SGHRS, CDR2 YFSETQ. The length of the CDR3 is 17 residues. CDR3 region: CASSLGQGGYSYNGQFF. The CDR3 DNA follows: TGCGCCAGCAGCTTAGGACAGGGTGGGTACTCCTACAATGGGCAGTTCTTC.

This clonotype was detected ten times or more. The chain uses TRBV7-2 and TRBJ2-1; 11 bases fit TRBD1. The CDR3 consists of 15 residues. CDR1 is SGHTA and CDR2 is FQGNSA in the germline V gene. The trim removed 3 bases at V and 7 bases at J, leaving 5 bases unmatched. The CDR3 loop reads CASSFGQGAGNEQFF. CDR3 in DNA: TGTGCCAGCAGCTTTGGACAGGGGGCGGGAAATGAGCAGTTCTTC.

The table lists this clonotype with many counts. V and J are TRBV28 and TRBJ2-4, with D unresolved. Germline loops: CDR1 MDHEN, CDR2 SYDVKM. The CDR3 is 14 amino acids. The germline V and J ends were trimmed by 4 bases and 10 bases, with 17 bases remaining between them. The CDR3 DNA follows: TGTGCCAGCAGTTCCCCAAGTCACGACGGTATTCAGTACTTC. Its translation: CASSSPSHDGIQYF.

The rearrangement joins TRBV12-3 or TRBV12-4 to TRBJ2-3, with a weak D call TRBD2 (5 bases). Between the trimmed V and J ends, which lost 5 bases and 4 bases, there was a span of 10 bases. The CDR3 is 13 residues long. The CDR3 bases are TGTGCCAGCAGTATTCTTAGCGCAGATACGCAGTATTTT. Its protein product is CASSILSADTQYF.

This clonotype was observed many times. This chain joins TRBV7-2 and TRBJ2-5; tentatively, D is TRBD1 (6 bases). The CDR3 length is 13 residues. V gave up 4 bases and J gave up 5 bases, with 11 bases separating them. The V gene's germline CDR1 is SGHTA and CDR2 FQGNSA. Written as DNA, the CDR3 is TGTGCCAGCAGCTCGACAGGTCCGGAGACCCAGTACTTC. It yields the protein CASSSTGPETQYF.

This clonotype was seen at least ten times. The rearrangement joins TRBV20-1 to TRBJ2-4; either TRBD1 or TRBD2 may supply D (6 bases each). CDR1 is DFQATT, CDR2 SNEGSKA, per germline (reference sequence). The CDR3 loop spans 13 amino acids. V lost 2 bases and J 6 bases, leaving 11 bases between the germline ends. Written as DNA, the CDR3 is TGCAGTGCTAGACTGGGGGGCGTAAACATTCAGTACTTC. Amino acid sequence: CSARLGGVNIQYF.

The rearrangement joins TRBV19 to TRBJ2-1, with unresolved D. In germline, CDR1 is LNHDA, CDR2 SQIVND (reference sequence). The V gene lost 0 bases and the J gene lost 3 bases, with 9 bases spanning the gap. CDR3 length: 15 residues. CDR3 sequence (DNA): TGTGCCAGTAGTATAGATCTAGAGAGCTACAATGAGCAGTTCTTC. The encoded protein is CASSIDLESYNEQFF.

The V gene is TRBV12-3 or TRBV12-4, the J gene TRBJ2-3, with 7 bases aligning to TRBD2. With 6 bases clipped from V and 5 bases from J, the junction kept 14 bases outside the gene matches. CDR3 length equals 16 residues. The CDR3 protein is CASRGTGRGRKDTQYF. The CDR3, as DNA: TGTGCCAGCAGGGGGACGGGGCGGGGGAGGAAAGATACGCAGTATTTT.

V is TRBV7-9 and J is TRBJ1-5, with D maybe TRBD1 (6 bases). Trimming removed 1 base at V and 2 bases at J, with 9 bases between. Looked up from germline, CDR1 is SEHNR and CDR2 is FQNEAQ (reference sequence). This CDR3 contains 15 residues. Written as DNA, the CDR3 is TGTGCCAGCAGCTTAGGGGACACCGGCAATCAGCCCCAGCATTTT. Residues: CASSLGDTGNQPQHF. Full variable domain (rest looked up from reference TRBV7-9 and TRBJ1-5): DTGVSQNPRHKITKRGQNVTFRCDPISEHNRLYWYRQTLGQGPEFLTYFQNEAQLEKSRLLSDRFSAERPKGSFSTLEIQRTEQGDSAMYLCASSLGDTGNQPQHFGDGTRLSIL.

The chain combines TRBV27 with TRBJ2-1, with TRBD2 matching 13 bases. The germline V gene has CDR1 MNHEY and CDR2 SMNVEV (reference sequence). V gave up 6 bases and J gave up 9 bases; unmatched junction bases: 8. The CDR3 loop spans 15 amino acids. The CDR3: CASSLTSGRAPEQFF. CDR3 coding DNA: TGTGCCAGCAGCCTAACTAGCGGGAGGGCCCCTGAGCAGTTCTTC.

The DNA of the CDR3 is TGTGCCAGCAGTTTGCGCTCCGATCAGCCCCAGCATTTT. It codes for CASSLRSDQPQHF. V gene TRBV12-3 or TRBV12-4 combines with J gene TRBJ1-5; D gene ambiguous. Trimming left V 3 bases short and J 5 bases short, with 8 bases between. This CDR3 region has 13 residues.

The chain links TRBV7-2 to TRBJ1-5; D unresolved. Trimming left V 5 bases short and J 4 bases short, with 9 bases between. The CDR3 has 13 residues. Germline CDR1 reads SGHTA; CDR2 reads FQGNSA. CDR3 DNA: TGTGCCAGCAGCGACCACAAGAATCAGCCCCAGCATTTT. This translates into CASSDHKNQPQHF.

This clonotype was seen more than once but under ten times. The V gene is TRBV3-1, the J gene TRBJ1-1, with a weak D call TRBD1 (6 bases). There are 18 residues in the CDR3. V lost 0 bases and J 3 bases, leaving 20 bases between the germline ends. Germline V gives CDR1 LGHDT, CDR2 YNNKEL (reference sequence). The CDR3 DNA reads TGTGCCAGCAGCCAAGATCGGTCCCCCAACCGACAGGACACTGAAGCTTTCTTT. It codes for CASSQDRSPNRQDTEAFF.

This clonotype was seen a few times. The chain has TRBV3-1 and TRBJ1-5; D is ambiguous. This CDR3 contains 15 residues. The germline V and J ends were trimmed by 6 bases and 0 bases, with 12 bases remaining between them. Germline CDR1 and CDR2: LGHDT and YNNKEL (reference sequence). As DNA, the CDR3 is TGTGCCAGCAGTCGAGGAAGGTATAGCAATCAGCCCCAGCATTTT. Amino acid sequence: CASSRGRYSNQPQHF.

Turning to this clonotype: A much larger clone differs from this one at a single base, so this may be a read error. The rearrangement links TRBV12-3 or TRBV12-4 to TRBJ2-4; D may be TRBD2 (5 bases). This CDR3 is 14 amino acids long. Trimming cost V 2 bases and J 13 bases, with 18 bases left between them. The CDR3 is CASSLRLSGSEQYF. DNA for the CDR3: TGTGCCAGCAGTTTAAGGCTGAGCGGCAGTGAGCAGTACTTC.

In its sample, this clonotype was seen a few times. The J gene is TRBJ2-5, the V gene TRBV24-1, with 10 nucleotides matching TRBD2. Trimming removed 4 bases from V and 11 bases from J; junction bases left unmatched: 15. The CDR3 totals 16 residues. CDR1 KGHDR and CDR2 SFDVKD come from the germline V gene. The CDR3 sequence is CATSEPGLAHYNEQYF. CDR3 bases: TGTGCCACCAGTGAACCGGGACTAGCGCACTACAATGAGCAGTACTTC.

Many counts were recorded for this clonotype. V gene TRBV7-3 combines with J gene TRBJ2-1, with D maybe TRBD1 (5 bases). Germline V lookup: CDR1 SGHTA, CDR2 FQGTGA. V lost 4 bases, J lost 11 bases, and 21 bases lay in between. CDR3 size: 15 residues. The CDR3 region is CASSSADKQLGKQFF. CDR3 coding DNA: TGTGCCAGCAGCTCTGCGGACAAACAACTTGGGAAGCAGTTCTTC.

The table lists this clonotype with many counts. The gene calls are TRBV2 and TRBJ2-7, with 7 positions matching TRBD2. Germline CDR1 is SNHLY and CDR2 is FYNNEI. This CDR3 comprises 15 residues. J gave up 2 bases and V 0 bases, and 4 bases lay outside the gene matches. The CDR3 region is CASSEAPGGTYEQYF. CDR3 DNA: TGTGCCAGCAGTGAAGCGCCGGGGGGTACCTACGAGCAGTACTTC.

A word on this clonotype: One junction end disagrees with the germline gene, perhaps due to a read error. The chain links TRBV7-2 to TRBJ2-7; D might be TRBD2 (5 bases). The CDR3 spans 14 residues. Per the germline V gene, CDR1 is SGHTA and CDR2 is FQGNSA. DNA of the CDR3: TGTGCCAGCAGTTTAGCGAGGTACACCTACGAGCAGTACTTC. It specifies CASSLARYTYEQYF.

The chain combines TRBV28 with TRBJ2-5; 10 bases are shared with TRBD2. The CDR3 loop spans 14 amino acids. V dropped 6 bases and J dropped 3; count of bases not matched to a gene: 4. Germline V gives CDR1 MDHEN, CDR2 SYDVKM. Written as DNA, the CDR3 is TGTGCCAGCAGCGAAGGGACTAGCGAAGAGACCCAGTACTTC. Translation: CASSEGTSEETQYF.

The V gene is TRBV12-3 or TRBV12-4, the J gene TRBJ1-2, with 7 bases lining up with TRBD1. The CDR3 runs 12 residues. V was pared by 6 bases and J by 6 bases, with 4 bases of the junction left unmatched. In DNA form, the CDR3 reads TGTGCCAGCAGGACTACAGGGGATGGCTACACCTTC. Protein product: CASRTTGDGYTF.